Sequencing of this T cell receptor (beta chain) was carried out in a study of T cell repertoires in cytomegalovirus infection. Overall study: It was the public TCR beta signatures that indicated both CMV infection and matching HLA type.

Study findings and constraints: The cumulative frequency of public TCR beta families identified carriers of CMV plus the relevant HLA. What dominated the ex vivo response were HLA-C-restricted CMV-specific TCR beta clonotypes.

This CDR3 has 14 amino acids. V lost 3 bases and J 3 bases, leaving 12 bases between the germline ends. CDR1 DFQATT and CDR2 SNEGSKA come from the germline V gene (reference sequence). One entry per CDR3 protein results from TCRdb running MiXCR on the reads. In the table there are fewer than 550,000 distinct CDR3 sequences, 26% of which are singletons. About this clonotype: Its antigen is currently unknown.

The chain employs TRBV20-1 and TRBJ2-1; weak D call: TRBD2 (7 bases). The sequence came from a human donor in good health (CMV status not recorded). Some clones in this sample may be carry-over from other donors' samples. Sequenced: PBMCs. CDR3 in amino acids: CSASRGALYNEQFF. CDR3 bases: TGCAGTGCTAGCCGGGGGGCCCTCTACAATGAGCAGTTCTTC.